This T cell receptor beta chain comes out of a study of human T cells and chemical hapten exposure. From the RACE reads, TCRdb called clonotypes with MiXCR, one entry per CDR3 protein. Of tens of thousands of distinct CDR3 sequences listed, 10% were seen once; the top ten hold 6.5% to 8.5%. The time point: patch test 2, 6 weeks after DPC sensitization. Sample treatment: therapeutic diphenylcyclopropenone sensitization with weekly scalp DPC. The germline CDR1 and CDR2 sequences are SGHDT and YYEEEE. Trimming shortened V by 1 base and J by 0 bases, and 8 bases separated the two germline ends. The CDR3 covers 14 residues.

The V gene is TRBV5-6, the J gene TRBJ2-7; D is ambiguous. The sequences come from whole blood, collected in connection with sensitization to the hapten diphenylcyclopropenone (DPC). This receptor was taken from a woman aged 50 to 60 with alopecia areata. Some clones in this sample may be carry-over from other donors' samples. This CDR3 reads CASSLSGLSYEQYF. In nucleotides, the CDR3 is TGTGCCAGCAGCTTGTCAGGTCTCTCCTACGAGCAGTACTTC.